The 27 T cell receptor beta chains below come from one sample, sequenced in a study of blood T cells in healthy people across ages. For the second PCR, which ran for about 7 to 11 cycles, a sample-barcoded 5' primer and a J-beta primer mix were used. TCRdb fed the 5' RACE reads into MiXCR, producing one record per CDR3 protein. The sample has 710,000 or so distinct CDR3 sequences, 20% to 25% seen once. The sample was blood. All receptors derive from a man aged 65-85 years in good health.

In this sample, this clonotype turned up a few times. The chain's CDR3 is CSVEGSRGRETQYF. CDR3 DNA sequence: TGCAGCGTTGAAGGATCTCGCGGTCGGGAGACCCAGTACTTC. The chain combines TRBV29-1 with TRBJ2-5; D unresolved. V gave up 1 base and J gave up 5 bases, with 14 bases separating them. From germline, CDR1 is SQVTM and CDR2 ANQGSEA. This CDR3 is 14 amino acids long.

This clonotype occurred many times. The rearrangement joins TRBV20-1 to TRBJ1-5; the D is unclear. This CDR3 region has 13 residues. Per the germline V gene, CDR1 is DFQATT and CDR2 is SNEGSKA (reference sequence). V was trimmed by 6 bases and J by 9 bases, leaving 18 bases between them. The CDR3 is CSASNLGTGPQHF. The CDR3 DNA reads TGCAGTGCCTCAAATTTGGGTACGGGGCCCCAGCATTTT.

For the CDR3, the DNA is TGTGCCAGCAGGCGAGAGGCGGGGGGCGCCTACAATGAGCAGTTCTTC. Its translation: CASRREAGGAYNEQFF. The chain is built from TRBV6-5 and TRBJ2-1, with 8 bases aligning to TRBD2. CDR3 size: 16 residues. V trimming: 6 bases; J trimming: 2 bases; junction bases outside the gene matches: 9. Germline CDR1 MNHEY, CDR2 SVGAGI.

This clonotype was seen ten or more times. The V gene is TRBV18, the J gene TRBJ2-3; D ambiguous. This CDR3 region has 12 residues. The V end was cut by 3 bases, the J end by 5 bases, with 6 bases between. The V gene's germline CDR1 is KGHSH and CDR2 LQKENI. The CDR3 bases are TGTGCCAGCTCACCGGGCGTAGATACGCAGTATTTT. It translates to CASSPGVDTQYF.

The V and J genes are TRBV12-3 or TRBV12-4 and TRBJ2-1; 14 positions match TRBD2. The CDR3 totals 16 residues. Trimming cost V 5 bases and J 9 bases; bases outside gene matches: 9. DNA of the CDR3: TGTGCCAGCAGTGCCCCGGGACTAGCGGGAGCGGGTGAGCAGTTCTTC. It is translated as CASSAPGLAGAGEQFF.

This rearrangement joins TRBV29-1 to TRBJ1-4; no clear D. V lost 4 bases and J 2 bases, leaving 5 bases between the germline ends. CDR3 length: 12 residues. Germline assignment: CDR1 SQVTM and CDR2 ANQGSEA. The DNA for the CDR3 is TGCAGCGTTGGTCGGACTAATGAAAAACTGTTTTTT. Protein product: CSVGRTNEKLFF.

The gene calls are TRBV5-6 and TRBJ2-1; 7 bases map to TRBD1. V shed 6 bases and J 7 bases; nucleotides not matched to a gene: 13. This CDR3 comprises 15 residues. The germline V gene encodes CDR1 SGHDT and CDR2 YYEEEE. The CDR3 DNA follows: TGTGCCAGCACTACAGGGGCCTCGTCGATGAATGAGCAGTTCTTC. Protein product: CASTTGASSMNEQFF. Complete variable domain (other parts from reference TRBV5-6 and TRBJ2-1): DAGVTQSPTHLIKTRGQQVTLRCSPKSGHDTVSWYQQALGQGPQFIFQYYEEEERQRGNFPDRFSGHQFPNYSSELNVNALLLGDSALYLCASTTGASSMNEQFFGPGTRLTVL.

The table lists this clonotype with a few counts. The CDR3 region is CSASSGGAVFPDTQYF. CDR3 coding DNA: TGCAGTGCATCTAGCGGGGGGGCCGTTTTCCCAGATACGCAGTATTTT. This chain joins TRBV20-1 and TRBJ2-3; 12 positions match TRBD2. The CDR3 is 16 amino acids. The V gene end was trimmed by 6 bases and the J gene end by 4 bases; junction bases not matched to a gene: 11. In germline, CDR1 is DFQATT, CDR2 SNEGSKA (reference sequence).

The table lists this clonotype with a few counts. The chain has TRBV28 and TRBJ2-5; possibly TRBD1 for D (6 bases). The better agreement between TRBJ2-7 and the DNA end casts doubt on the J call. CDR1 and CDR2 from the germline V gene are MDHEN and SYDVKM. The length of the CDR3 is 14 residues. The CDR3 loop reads CASRPTPTGTEQYV. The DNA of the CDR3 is TGTGCCAGCAGACCTACCCCTACAGGGACCGAGCAGTACGTC.

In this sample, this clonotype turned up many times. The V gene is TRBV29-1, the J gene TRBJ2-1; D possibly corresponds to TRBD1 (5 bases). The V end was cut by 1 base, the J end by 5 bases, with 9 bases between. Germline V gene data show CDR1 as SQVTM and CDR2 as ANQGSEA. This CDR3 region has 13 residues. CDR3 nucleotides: TGCAGCGTTGAAGTGACAGCTAACAATGAGCAGTTCTTC. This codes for CSVEVTANNEQFF.

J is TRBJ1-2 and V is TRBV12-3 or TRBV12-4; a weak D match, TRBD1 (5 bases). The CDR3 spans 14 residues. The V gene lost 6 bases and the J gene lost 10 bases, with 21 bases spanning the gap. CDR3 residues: CASRARGTLGVYTF. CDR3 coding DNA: TGTGCCAGCAGGGCTCGGGGGACCCTTGGGGTCTACACCTTC.

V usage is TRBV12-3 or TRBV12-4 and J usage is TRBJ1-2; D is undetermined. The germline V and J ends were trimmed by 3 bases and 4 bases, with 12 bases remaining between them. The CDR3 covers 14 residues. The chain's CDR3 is CASSFAGFSYGYTF. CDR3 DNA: TGTGCCAGCAGTTTTGCGGGTTTTTCCTATGGCTACACCTTC.

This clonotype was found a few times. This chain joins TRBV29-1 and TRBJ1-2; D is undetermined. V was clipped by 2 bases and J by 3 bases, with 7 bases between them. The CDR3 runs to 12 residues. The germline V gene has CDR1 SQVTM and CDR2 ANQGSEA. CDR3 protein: CSVERVDYGYTF. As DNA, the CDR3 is TGCAGCGTTGAAAGGGTGGACTATGGCTACACCTTC.

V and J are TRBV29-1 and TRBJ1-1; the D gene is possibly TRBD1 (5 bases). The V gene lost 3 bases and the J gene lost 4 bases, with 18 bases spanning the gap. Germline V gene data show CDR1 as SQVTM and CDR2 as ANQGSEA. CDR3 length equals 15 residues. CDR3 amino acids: CSVEVGTGMSTEAFF. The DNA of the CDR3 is TGCAGCGTTGAGGTAGGGACCGGCATGAGCACTGAAGCTTTCTTT.

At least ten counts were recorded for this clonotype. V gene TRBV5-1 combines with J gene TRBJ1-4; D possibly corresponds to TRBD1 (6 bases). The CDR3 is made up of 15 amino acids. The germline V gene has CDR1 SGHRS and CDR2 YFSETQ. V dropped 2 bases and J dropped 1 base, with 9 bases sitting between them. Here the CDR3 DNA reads TGCGCCAGCAGCTTCGCAGGGGAAACTAATGAAAAACTGTTTTTT. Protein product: CASSFAGETNEKLFF.

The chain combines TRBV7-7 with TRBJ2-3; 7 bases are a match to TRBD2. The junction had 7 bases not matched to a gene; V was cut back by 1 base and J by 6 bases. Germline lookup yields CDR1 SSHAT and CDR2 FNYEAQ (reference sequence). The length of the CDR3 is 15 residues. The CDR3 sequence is CASSLGTSPRDTQYF. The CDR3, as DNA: TGTGCCAGCAGCTTAGGGACTAGTCCTCGGGATACGCAGTATTTT.

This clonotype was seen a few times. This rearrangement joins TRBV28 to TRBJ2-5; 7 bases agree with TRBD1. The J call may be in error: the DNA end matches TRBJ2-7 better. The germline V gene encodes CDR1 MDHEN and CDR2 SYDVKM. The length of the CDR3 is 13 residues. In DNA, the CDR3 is TGTGCCAGCAGTTTTGACAGGGTAGGCGAGCAGTACTTC. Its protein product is CASSFDRVGEQYF.

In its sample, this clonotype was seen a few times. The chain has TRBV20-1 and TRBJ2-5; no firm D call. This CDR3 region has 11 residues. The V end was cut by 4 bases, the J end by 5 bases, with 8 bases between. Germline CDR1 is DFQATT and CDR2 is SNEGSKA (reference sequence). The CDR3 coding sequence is TGCAGTGCTACCCCCGATGAGACCCAGTACTTC. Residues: CSATPDETQYF.

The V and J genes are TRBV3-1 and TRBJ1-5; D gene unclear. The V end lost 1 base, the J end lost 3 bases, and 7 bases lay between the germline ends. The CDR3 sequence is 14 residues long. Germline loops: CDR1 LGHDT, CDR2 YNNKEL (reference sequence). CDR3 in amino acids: CASSQASANQPQHF. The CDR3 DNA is TGTGCCAGCAGCCAAGCGTCAGCCAATCAGCCCCAGCATTTT.

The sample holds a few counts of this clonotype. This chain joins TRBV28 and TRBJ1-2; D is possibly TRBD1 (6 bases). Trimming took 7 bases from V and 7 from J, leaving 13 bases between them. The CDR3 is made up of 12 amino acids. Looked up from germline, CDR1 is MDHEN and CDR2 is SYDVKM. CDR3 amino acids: CASMGASIGYTF. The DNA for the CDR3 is TGTGCCAGCATGGGGGCATCCATTGGCTACACCTTC.

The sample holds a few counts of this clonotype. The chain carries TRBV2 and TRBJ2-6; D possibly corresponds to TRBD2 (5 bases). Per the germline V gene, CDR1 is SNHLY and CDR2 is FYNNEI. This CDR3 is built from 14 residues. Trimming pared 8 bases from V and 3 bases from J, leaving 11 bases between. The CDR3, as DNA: TGTGCCAGCTGTGGTGAGGGTGGGGCCAACGTCCTGACTTTC. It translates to CASCGEGGANVLTF.

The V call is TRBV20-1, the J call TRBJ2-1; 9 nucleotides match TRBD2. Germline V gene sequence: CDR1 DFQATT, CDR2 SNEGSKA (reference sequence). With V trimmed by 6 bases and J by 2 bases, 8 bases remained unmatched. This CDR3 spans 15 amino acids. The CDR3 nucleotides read TGCAGTGCCGAAAACAAGCGGGAGGCCTACAATGAGCAGTTCTTC. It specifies CSAENKREAYNEQFF.

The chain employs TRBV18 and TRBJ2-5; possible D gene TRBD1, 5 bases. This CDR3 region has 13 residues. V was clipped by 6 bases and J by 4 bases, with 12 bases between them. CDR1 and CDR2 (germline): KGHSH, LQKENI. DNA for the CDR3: TGTGCCAGCTCGACTCGGCAGGGAGAGACCCAGTACTTC. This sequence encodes CASSTRQGETQYF.

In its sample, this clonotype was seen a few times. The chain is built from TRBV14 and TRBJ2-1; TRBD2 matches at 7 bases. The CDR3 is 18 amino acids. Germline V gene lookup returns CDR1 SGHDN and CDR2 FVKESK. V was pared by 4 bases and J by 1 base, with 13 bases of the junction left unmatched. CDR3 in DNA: TGTGCCAGCAGCCCCGGGTTAGGGGTAGCGGGTTCCTACAATGAGCAGTTCTTC. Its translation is CASSPGLGVAGSYNEQFF.

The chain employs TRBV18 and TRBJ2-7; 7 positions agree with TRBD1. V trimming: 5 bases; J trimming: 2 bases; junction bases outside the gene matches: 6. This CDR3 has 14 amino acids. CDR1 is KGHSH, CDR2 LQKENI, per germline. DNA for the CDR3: TGTGCCAGCTCAATCAGACAGGGACCCTACGAGCAGTACTTC. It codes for CASSIRQGPYEQYF.

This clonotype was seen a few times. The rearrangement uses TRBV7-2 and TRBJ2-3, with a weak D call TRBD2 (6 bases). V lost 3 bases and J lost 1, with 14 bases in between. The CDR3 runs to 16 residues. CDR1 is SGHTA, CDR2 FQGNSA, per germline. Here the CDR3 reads CASSFRQTSGTDTQYF. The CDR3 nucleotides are TGTGCCAGCAGCTTCAGACAGACTAGTGGCACAGATACGCAGTATTTT. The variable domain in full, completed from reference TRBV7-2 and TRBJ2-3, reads GAGVSQSPSNKVTEKGKDVELRCDPISGHTALYWYRQSLGQGLEFLIYFQGNSAPDKSGLPSDRFSAERTGGSVSTLTIQRTQQEDSAVYLCASSFRQTSGTDTQYFGPGTRLTVL.

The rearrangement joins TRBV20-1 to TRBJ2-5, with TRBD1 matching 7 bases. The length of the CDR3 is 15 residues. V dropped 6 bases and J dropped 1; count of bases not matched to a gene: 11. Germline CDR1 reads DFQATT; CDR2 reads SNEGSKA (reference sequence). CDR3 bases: TGCAGTGCCGAAGGGGGCAGGGTGAGCCAAGAGACCCAGTACTTC. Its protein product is CSAEGGRVSQETQYF.